The T cell receptor (beta chain) under discussion was sequenced for a study of cytomegalovirus exposure and HLA in healthy donors (dated by TCRdb to the late 2010s). Study-level background: An earlier analysis of several hundred of the donors reported over 250 Gb of sequence data and 117 million unique TCR beta sequences obtained from roughly 180 million T cells. Approximately 300 gigabases of sequencing data and roughly 90 million unique TCR sequences were included in an early release covering under 650 HLA-typed donors. Among the roughly 400 genotyped donors, around 79% belonged to the genetic ancestry cluster associated with self-reported Caucasian donors. The aim of the study was to test whether cataloging public T cell receptors could identify signatures of past pathogen exposure. The study used immunosequencing to profile the T cell repertoires of 670 or so subjects and linked those repertoires to cytomegalovirus serostatus. Along with the roughly 610-subject first cohort, a separate validation cohort of around 120 different subjects was used. To predict cytomegalovirus infection status, the study brought together high-throughput TCR immunosequencing, statistical association of individual TCRs with disease status, and machine learning. To study patterns of TCR occurrence, a later analysis re-analyzed previously published TCR beta repertoires from 666 donors and added high-resolution HLA genotyping. The later analysis used no new phenotypic data to find candidate immune exposures, relying instead on TCR beta sequences and their occurrence across donors. An earlier analysis of approximately 500 of the donors applied high-throughput TCR beta sequencing to assess whether each TCR beta V gene segment acted as functional or pseudogenic. Donor age, sex, ethnicity and CMV serostatus were collected together with the repertoire data. A later genetic analysis took genome-wide SNP genotypes for 398 of the 666 donors and used that subset as a discovery cohort. All discovery cohort repertoires had been generated using a single sequencing platform. Both class I and class II loci were covered by HLA typing, at four-digit resolution. Typing coverage varied by locus: roughly 620-640 donors for A, B, C, DRB1 and DQB1; approximately 560 for DQA1; nearly 610 for DPA1; around 490 for DPB1. Roughly five DR-DQ haplotypes were handled as single units for association and clustering, since linkage in the cohort was strong. On average, around 240,000 unique TCR beta nucleotide sequences were sequenced per donor among 350 to 400 genotyped donors of the cohort, with 15% to 20% of those sequences being non-productive.

The cohort comprised some 680 healthy bone marrow donors. At the time of sampling, every cohort member was nominally healthy, though immune exposures that went unrecorded were likely present. The donor tested CMV seronegative, placing the donor among the approximately 360 seronegative members of the cohort. Every donor gave a peripheral blood sample, and the peripheral blood mononuclear cells from that sample were used for TCR beta sequencing. Genomic DNA extraction from the blood cell samples was performed with the Qiagen DNeasy Blood Extraction Kit. Library method: the immunoSEQ multiplex PCR assay. The multiplex PCR relied on a mix of 60 forward primers for TCR Vbeta segments and 13 reverse primers for TCR Jbeta segments. The CDR3 region of rearranged TCR beta genes was amplified from genomic DNA with a multiplex PCR assay. Amplified TCR beta libraries were sequenced as 87-base-pair reads on the Illumina HiSeq System. As for how the authors treated the data: In a later analysis, tens of millions of unique TCR beta chains were counted across the 650 to 700 repertoires, and roughly 11 million of these chains were shared by at least two donors. To remove PCR and sequencing errors, raw reads were error-corrected and collapsed into unique sequences using a nearest-neighbor algorithm that merged closely related sequences. Alignment of CDR3 sequences to IMGT reference sequences was used to assign V, D and J gene segments. For a sequence to be retained, a match of at least six nucleotides was required to both a V gene segment and a J gene segment. Rearrangements were called productive when the CDR3 lacked stop codons and stayed in frame with V and J; all others were non-productive. Following IMGT convention, CDR3 was defined as the stretch from the second conserved V-encoded cysteine to the conserved J-encoded phenylalanine. The earlier analysis of about 620 of the donors excluded sequences that lacked an unambiguous match to a single V gene segment. In an earlier analysis of 587 of the donors, V segments were called functional above 56.7% productive rearrangements and were called segregating when the between-donor standard deviation exceeded 5%. A statistical classification framework was built to diagnose cytomegalovirus status from the catalog of TCR beta chain sequences. In a later analysis, TCR nucleotide sequences were compared against IMGT/GENE-DB human TR gene sequences so that V and J genes could be assigned. In a later analysis, CDR3 sequences and most-parsimonious VDJ recombination scenarios were assigned using the TCRdist pipeline. In a later analysis, each TCR beta chain was defined by its CDR3 amino acid sequence together with its V-gene family, and reads lacking a unique V-gene family were excluded. As a way to deal with suspected cross-contamination and a sequencing artifact, a later analysis dropped hundreds of nucleotide sequences that were highly shared and had low generation probability. In a later analysis, a clonal expansion index was calculated for each public chain from normalized within-repertoire ranks of inferred template counts. Generation probabilities in a later analysis came from a VDJ recombination model fitted to out-of-frame rearrangements, and those results were checked against IGoR. Hypergeometric tests were used in a later analysis to score TCR-TCR, TCR-HLA and TCR-CMV co-occurrence, with a repertoire-size bias correction applied to the TCR pairs. To estimate false discovery rates, a later analysis permuted the HLA or CMV assignments 20 times. A later analysis grouped co-occurring TCRs with DBSCAN, adding TCRdist sequence similarity when clustering within HLA-allele-positive subsets. Repertoires with fewer than 30,000 or more than 120,000 public chains were left out of co-occurrence clustering, as were roughly five repertoires with anomalous nucleotide sharing. TCRdb took over this immuneACCESS table, retaining in-frame rearrangements with V and J assigned. Such tables are incomplete; in checked studies, under half of the missing clones stem from an unresolved V gene, and the remainder is unexplained. V and J calls and clone size come straight from that table; D and trimming were deduced from the DNA. This sample has about 180,000 clones in its table, and just under 80% of those were observed once. Of the sample, less than 2% is held by the ten largest clones.

Concerning this clone: What antigen it recognizes has not been identified. Per-base qualities were not stored, and no clone one base away is much larger.

Paper-wide results and their limitations: The 87-base-pair reads could not distinguish some IMGT-functional V segments, including TRBV6-2 and TRBV6-3, so those segments were excluded. Strong co-occurrence of HLA alleles, especially DR and DQ, made assigning TCR associations to individual alleles difficult. Immune exposure information for the cohort was limited to CMV serostatus. At a false discovery rate of 0.05, a later analysis linked 15,000 to 20,000 TCR beta sequences to specific HLA alleles. Sequencing depth was assumed to be roughly uniform across donors in the presence/absence analyses, though that assumption may not hold. Correlated functional status among segregating V segments might be attributable to linkage disequilibrium, but an unknown experimental factor could not be ruled out. This cohort had only TCR beta chains sequenced, and the lack of alpha or paired-chain data limited which features could be detected. In vitro tests confirmed that a few of the cytomegalovirus-associated TCR beta chains recognize cytomegalovirus antigens. A later analysis reported that several top co-occurrence clusters appeared linked to parvovirus B19, influenza, CMV and Epstein-Barr virus. According to a later genetic analysis, donors in an Asian-associated ancestry cluster had fewer N-insertions in productive TCRs than the roughly 670-donor mean. In a later genetic analysis, a missense DCLRE1C variant was associated with V-gene and J-gene trimming of TCR beta chains, and the association was replicated in an independent cohort. The study listed 164 TCR beta chains as associated with cytomegalovirus. Approximately 18 rarely observed V segments, including chromosome 9 orphons, were excluded from the earlier analysis of some 590 of the donors because counts were too low. The classifier was reported to diagnose cytomegalovirus status with high specificity and sensitivity in both the original cohort and the validation cohort. A further reported finding was that TCR beta sequences accurately predicted the HLA-A and HLA-B alleles for most subjects in the first cohort. In a later analysis, the rate of TCR association differed among HLA loci, with DRB1 alleles having the most associated TCRs and HLA-C alleles having the fewest. A later analysis found that most CMV-associated TCR beta chains appeared HLA-restricted, with HLA associations seemingly driven largely by CMV exposure. In an earlier analysis of some 500 of the donors, most TCR beta V segments appeared in productive rearrangements about 87% or about 30% of the time, broadly matching IMGT annotations. Most TCR sequences were seen in very few donors, while some public TCRs were found in many individuals. In a later analysis, HLA-associated TCR beta chains were found to be more clonally expanded and to have lower generation probabilities than equally common non-associated chains. The authors suggested that the approach could potentially be generalized to other disease states and immunological phenotypes. HLA typing was unavailable for some donors at each locus, so association tests used only the typed subset. A cluster of highly shared sequence variants was judged likely to represent a technical artifact of the sequencing pipeline.

The CDR3 contains 16 residues, cysteine and phenylalanine counted. Just CDR3 DNA is preserved here, 48 bases in frame from base 1. CDR1 and CDR2 were assigned from the germline V gene (reference sequence) as SEHNR and FQNEAQ. For this chain, trimming is 5 bases at the V end and 8 bases at the J end, and the number of junction bases without a gene match is 16. The sequenced material came from PBMCs. The sequence was collected from a woman aged 25 to 39 in good health and CMV-seronegative. The V and J genes are TRBV7-9 and TRBJ1-2; 8 central bases correspond to TRBD1. The CDR3 amino acid sequence is: CASSPQGAGGLQGYTF. The DNA reads as follows: TGTGCCAGCAGCCCCCAAGGAGCAGGGGGCCTTCAGGGCTACACCTTC.